The present entry profiles one T cell receptor beta chain with its context. Trimming cost V 10 bases and J 0 bases, with 13 bases left between them. The CDR3 is 14 residues long. From germline, CDR1 is LNHDA and CDR2 SQIVND (reference sequence). This sample was included in a study of cytomegalovirus exposure and HLA in healthy donors. Primers: 60 Vbeta forward and 13 Jbeta reverse. Sequencing used immunoSEQ multiplex PCR; TCRdb keeps in-frame clones, though not all of them. The data contain 98,000 or so clones, more than 60% of them singletons. The chain has TRBV19 and TRBJ2-1; D might be TRBD1 (5 bases). The specimen was PBMCs. This TCR came from a man in his fifties or sixties in good health and CMV-seropositive. CDR3 amino acids: CATSGISSYNEQFF. CDR3 bases: TGTGCCACCTCAGGGATCTCCTCCTACAATGAGCAGTTCTTC.